The next 14 T cell receptor beta chains were all read from a single sample in a study of cytomegalovirus exposure and HLA in healthy donors. Profiled with immunoSEQ multiplex PCR; TCRdb holds only in-frame clones, not every one. This table has under 65,000 clones, roughly 95% appearing once. Sequencing input: PBMCs. The source is a woman between 18 and 29 years old in good health and CMV-seropositive.

This chain links TRBV13 with TRBJ2-7; a weak D match, TRBD1 (5 bases). V lost 5 bases, J lost 1 base, and 30 bases lay in between. The CDR3 has 20 residues. CDR1 and CDR2 (germline): PRHDT, FYEKMQ (reference sequence). For the CDR3, the DNA is TGTGCCAGCAGCCCCGCCCCGGCAGGGCGAATGAATATCGAATCCTACGAGCAGTACTTC. Amino acid sequence: CASSPAPAGRMNIESYEQYF.

The gene calls are TRBV29-1 and TRBJ2-5, with a tentative D call TRBD2 (6 bases). Trimming took 5 bases from V and 4 from J, leaving 23 bases between them. CDR1 is SQVTM and CDR2 is ANQGSEA in the germline V gene. The CDR3 extends over 16 amino acids. DNA for the CDR3: TGCAGCGTTCCGGCCGCGGACTACTTGCCTGCAGAGACCCAGTACTTC. Protein: CSVPAADYLPAETQYF.

The V gene is TRBV7-3, the J gene TRBJ2-1; 7 bases align to TRBD1. The length of the CDR3 is 15 residues. CDR1 is SGHTA and CDR2 is FQGTGA in the germline V gene. V shed 0 bases and J 8 bases; nucleotides not matched to a gene: 7. Here the CDR3 reads CASSLTGTALDEQFF. The CDR3 region has the DNA TGTGCCAGCAGCTTAACCGGGACAGCTCTAGATGAGCAGTTCTTC.

The J gene is TRBJ1-4, the V gene TRBV30; D is unclear. This CDR3 comprises 15 residues. CDR1 and CDR2 from the germline V gene are GTSNPN and SVGIG (reference sequence). V lost 3 bases and J 3 bases, leaving 14 bases between the germline ends. As DNA, the CDR3 is TGTGCCTGGAGGCCGAGACGTGCGGCTAATGAAAAACTGTTTTTT. It translates to CAWRPRRAANEKLFF.

V gene TRBV5-1 combines with J gene TRBJ1-2; tentative D call: TRBD1 (5 bases). Germline V CDR1 and CDR2: SGHRS, YFSETQ. Trimming left V 2 bases short and J 6 bases short, with 14 bases between. The CDR3 runs 14 residues. The CDR3 DNA follows: TGCGCCAGCAGCTTACAGAGTACGGGGGATGGCTACACCTTC. Amino acids: CASSLQSTGDGYTF.

The J gene is TRBJ2-7, the V gene TRBV5-4; possibly TRBD2 for D (7 bases). The CDR3 totals 15 residues. Per the germline V gene, CDR1 is SGHNT and CDR2 is YYREEE (reference sequence). Deletions cut 4 bases from V and 0 bases from J, with 14 bases between. CDR3 region: CASSPGGAGSYEQYF. DNA for the CDR3: TGTGCCAGCAGCCCTGGGGGGGCGGGCTCCTACGAGCAGTACTTC. Supplemented by reference TRBV5-4 and TRBJ2-7, the full variable domain reads ETGVTQSPTHLIKTRGQQVTLRCSSQSGHNTVSWYQQALGQGPQFIFQYYREEENGRGNFPPRFSGLQFPNYSSELNVNALELDDSALYLCASSPGGAGSYEQYFGPGTRLTVT.

This CDR3 is CASSLIAARGLNTEAFF. The CDR3 DNA reads TGTGCCAGCAGCTTAATTGCAGCTCGAGGGTTGAACACTGAAGCTTTCTTT. The genes are TRBV7-2 and TRBJ1-1; D is ambiguous. V was pared by 2 bases and J by 0 bases, with 16 bases between. Germline V gene data show CDR1 as SGHTA and CDR2 as FQGNSA. The CDR3 length is 17 residues.

J is TRBJ1-1 and V is TRBV2, with D possibly being TRBD1 (5 bases). From germline, CDR1 is SNHLY and CDR2 FYNNEI. This CDR3 contains 13 residues. V lost 5 bases and J 0 bases, leaving 7 bases between the germline ends. CDR3 sequence: CASSRQMNTEAFF. The CDR3 region has the DNA TGTGCCAGCAGTAGACAGATGAACACTGAAGCTTTCTTT.

The chain combines TRBV7-9 with TRBJ2-2; 9 bases fit TRBD2. The CDR3 contains 18 residues. The trim removed 11 bases at V and 2 bases at J, leaving 18 bases unmatched. The V gene's germline CDR1 is SEHNR and CDR2 FQNEAQ (reference sequence). The CDR3 region is CALSFVASGGPNTGELFF. The CDR3 DNA reads as TGTGCCCTCAGCTTTGTCGCCAGCGGGGGGCCAAACACCGGGGAGCTGTTTTTT.

This chain connects TRBV7-6 to TRBJ1-1; perhaps TRBD1 as D (5 bases). CDR1 is SGHVS, CDR2 FNYEAQ, per germline. The germline V and J ends were trimmed by 5 bases and 2 bases, with 15 bases remaining between them. There are 15 residues in the CDR3. In DNA form, the CDR3 reads TGTGCCAGCAGCCTGTCTGGGGCCTTAAACACTGAAGCTTTCTTT. Encoded protein: CASSLSGALNTEAFF.

This clone turned up a few times. The V gene is TRBV20-1, the J gene TRBJ2-1, with unresolved D. The CDR3 contains 11 residues. CDR1 and CDR2 (germline): DFQATT, SNEGSKA (reference sequence). The V end was cut by 5 bases, the J end by 10 bases, with 12 bases between. The CDR3 is CSAEDWPEQFF. The CDR3 DNA sequence: TGCAGTGCTGAAGACTGGCCCGAGCAGTTCTTC.

The chain uses TRBV11-3 and TRBJ2-1; 7 bases align to TRBD1. Germline loops: CDR1 SGHNT, CDR2 YENEEA. Trimming removed 5 bases from V and 4 bases from J; junction bases left unmatched: 8. The CDR3 has 15 residues. Here the CDR3 DNA reads TGTGCCAGCAGCCCTAGGGACAGCCCATACAATGAGCAGTTCTTC. Translating gives CASSPRDSPYNEQFF.

This chain joins TRBV5-6 and TRBJ2-2, with D perhaps TRBD2 (6 bases). This CDR3 has 15 residues. Germline loops: CDR1 SGHDT, CDR2 YYEEEE. V shed 5 bases and J shed 7 bases, with 18 bases lying between them. The CDR3 coding sequence is TGTGCCAGCAGTGAGGTGACTAGACGCGACGGGGAGCTGTTTTTT. Translating it yields CASSEVTRRDGELFF.

The gene calls are TRBV5-4 and TRBJ2-2, with 8 bases fitting TRBD2. The CDR3 is 15 amino acids. V lost 3 bases, J lost 5 bases, and 6 bases stayed unmatched. Germline V CDR1 and CDR2: SGHNT, YYREEE (reference sequence). The DNA of the CDR3 is TGTGCCAGCAGCTACCCAGCGGGAGAGACCGGGGAGCTGTTTTTT. The encoded protein is CASSYPAGETGELFF.